The TCR beta chain under discussion was sequenced for a study of cytomegalovirus exposure and HLA in healthy donors (dated by TCRdb to 2015 to 2018). Background on the whole study: An earlier analysis of roughly 630 of the donors reported approximately 300 Gb of sequence data and 117 million unique TCR beta sequences from some 180 million T cells. Roughly 300 gigabases of sequencing data and around 87 million unique TCR sequences were included in an early release covering about 620 HLA-typed donors. The genetic ancestry cluster associated with self-reported Caucasian donors included 70% to 85% of the roughly 380 genotyped donors. The study was designed to test whether signatures of past pathogen exposure could be identified by cataloging public T cell receptors. The study profiled the T cell repertoires of hundreds of subjects by immunosequencing and related them to cytomegalovirus serostatus. In addition to the first cohort of approximately 650 subjects, a separate validation cohort of approximately 110 different subjects was used. To predict cytomegalovirus infection status, the study combined high-throughput TCR immunosequencing, statistical association of individual TCRs with disease status, and machine learning. A later analysis re-examined previously published TCR beta repertoires from roughly 720 donors and added high-resolution HLA genotyping to investigate patterns of TCR occurrence. Rather than drawing on any new phenotypic data, the later analysis identified candidate immune exposures from TCR beta sequences and the way those sequences occurred across donors. An earlier analysis of several hundred of the donors used high-throughput TCR beta sequencing to judge whether each TCR beta V gene segment behaved as functional or pseudogenic. Donor age, sex, ethnicity and CMV serostatus were collected together with the repertoire data. A later genetic analysis took genome-wide SNP genotypes for about 65% of the 666 donors and used that subset as a discovery cohort. All discovery cohort repertoires had been generated on a single sequencing platform. Class I and class II HLA loci were covered by the typing at four-digit resolution. The number of typed donors differed by locus: about 620-640 for A, B, C, DRB1 and DQB1; 500 to 550 for DQA1; approximately 600 for DPA1; and around 450 for DPB1. Because of strong linkage in the cohort, roughly five DR-DQ haplotypes were treated as single units for association and clustering. On average, about 240,000 unique TCR beta nucleotide sequences were sequenced per donor among a few hundred genotyped donors of the cohort, with 15% to 20% of those sequences being non-productive. The paper as a whole reports these results and caveats: A further reported finding was that TCR beta sequences accurately predicted the HLA-A and HLA-B alleles for most subjects in the first cohort. In a later genetic analysis, a missense DCLRE1C variant was associated with V-gene and J-gene trimming of TCR beta chains, and the association was replicated in an independent cohort. The sequencing pipeline was judged likely to have produced a cluster of highly shared sequence variants as a technical artifact. Correlated functional status among segregating V segments might reflect linkage disequilibrium, but an unknown experimental factor could not be ruled out. Because HLA typing was unavailable for some donors at each locus, only the typed subset was used in association tests. It was suggested by the authors that the approach could potentially be generalized to other disease states and immunological phenotypes. The earlier analysis of some 540 of the donors excluded approximately 15 rarely observed V segments, including chromosome 9 orphons, because counts were too low. When HLA alleles, especially DR and DQ, strongly co-occurred, attributing TCR associations to individual alleles was difficult. The classifier was reported to diagnose cytomegalovirus status with high specificity and sensitivity in both the original and validation cohorts. A later analysis reported that several top co-occurrence clusters appeared linked to parvovirus B19, influenza, CMV and Epstein-Barr virus. The study listed 170 or so TCR beta chains as associated with cytomegalovirus. In this cohort, only TCR beta chains were sequenced, and detectable features were limited by the absence of alpha or paired-chain data. The only immune exposure information available for the cohort was CMV serostatus. In a later analysis, HLA-associated TCR beta chains showed more clonal expansion and lower generation probabilities than non-associated chains that were equally common. A later genetic analysis reported fewer N-insertions in productive TCRs among donors in an Asian-associated ancestry cluster than the approximately 700-donor mean. Some IMGT-functional V segments, including TRBV6-2 and TRBV6-3, could not be distinguished by the 87-base-pair reads and were therefore excluded. Roughly uniform sequencing depth across donors was assumed in presence/absence analyses, although this assumption may not hold. An earlier analysis of 587 of the donors showed that most TCR beta V segments appeared in productive rearrangements either about 87% or about 30% of the time, which broadly matched IMGT annotations. Across donors, most TCR sequences were observed very rarely, whereas some public TCRs were present in many individuals. In a later analysis, the rate of TCR association differed among HLA loci, with DRB1 alleles having the most associated TCRs and HLA-C alleles having the fewest. A later analysis associated some 17,000 TCR beta sequences with specific HLA alleles at a false discovery rate of 0.05. A later analysis found that most CMV-associated TCR beta chains appeared HLA-restricted, with HLA associations seemingly driven largely by CMV exposure. A few of the identified cytomegalovirus-associated TCR beta chains were confirmed in vitro to be specific for cytomegalovirus antigens.

Library generation was performed with the immunoSEQ multiplex PCR assay. For the multiplex PCR, a mixture combining 60 forward primers for TCR Vbeta segments and 13 reverse primers for TCR Jbeta segments was used. Amplification of the CDR3 region of rearranged TCR beta genes was performed with a multiplex PCR assay on genomic DNA. The amplified TCR beta libraries were sequenced on the Illumina HiSeq System as 87-base-pair reads. On the authors' methods: A later analysis counted about 80 million unique TCR beta chains across the roughly 700 repertoires, and about 10 million of these chains were shared by at least two donors. A nearest-neighbor algorithm error-corrected the raw reads and collapsed the reads into unique sequences, merging closely related sequences to remove PCR and sequencing errors. V, D and J gene segments were assigned by aligning CDR3 sequences to IMGT reference sequences. Each retained sequence needed at least a six-nucleotide match to both a V gene segment and a J gene segment. A rearrangement counted as productive if the CDR3 had no stop codons and remained in frame with V and J, and every other rearrangement counted as non-productive. Following IMGT convention, CDR3 was defined as the stretch from the second conserved V-encoded cysteine to the conserved J-encoded phenylalanine. The earlier analysis of 587 of the donors excluded any sequence lacking an unambiguous match to a single V gene segment. In an earlier analysis of 587 of the donors, a V segment was called functional when productive rearrangements were above 56.7%, and segregating when the standard deviation between donors exceeded 5%. A statistical classification framework was developed to diagnose cytomegalovirus status using the catalog of TCR beta chain sequences. V and J gene assignment, in a later analysis, came from comparing TCR nucleotide sequences with IMGT/GENE-DB human TR gene sequences. The TCRdist pipeline was used in a later analysis to assign CDR3 sequences and most-parsimonious VDJ recombination scenarios. In a later analysis, each TCR beta chain was defined by its CDR3 amino acid sequence together with its V-gene family, and reads without a unique V-gene family were excluded. In a later analysis, approximately 640 highly shared, low-generation-probability nucleotide sequences were removed to address suspected cross-contamination and a sequencing artifact. In a later analysis, a clonal expansion index was calculated for each public chain from normalized within-repertoire ranks of inferred template counts. In a later analysis, generation probabilities were computed with a VDJ recombination model fitted to out-of-frame rearrangements, and the resulting probabilities were checked against IGoR. In a later analysis, hypergeometric tests were used to score TCR-TCR, TCR-HLA and TCR-CMV co-occurrence, with a repertoire-size bias correction applied to TCR pairs. In a later analysis, false discovery rates were estimated by permuting HLA or CMV assignments 20 times. In a later analysis, co-occurring TCRs were grouped using DBSCAN, and TCRdist sequence similarity was added for clustering within HLA-allele-positive subsets. Repertoires with fewer than 30,000 or more than 120,000 public chains, plus five repertoires with anomalous nucleotide sharing, were excluded from co-occurrence clustering. TCRdb carries this immuneACCESS record with in-frame sequences only. Its versions omit some clonotypes, under half of them owing to an unresolved V gene in the studies checked, with the rest unexplained. From that table come the V and J calls and clone size; the DNA was used to work out D and trimming. The sample has 95,000 to 150,000 clones on record, approximately 80% of them singletons. The ten largest clones take up around 1.5% of the sample.

In total, 666 healthy bone marrow donors made up the cohort. Cohort members were all nominally healthy when sampled, although unrecorded immune exposures were likely present. The donor was CMV seronegative and was included in the group of approximately 350 seronegative cohort members. Each donor provided a peripheral blood sample, and peripheral blood mononuclear cells were used for TCR beta sequencing. The Qiagen DNeasy Blood Extraction Kit was used to extract genomic DNA from the blood cell samples. The V and J ends are trimmed by 2 bases and 0 bases, leaving 17 bases between them. Reading from cysteine to phenylalanine, the CDR3 counts 18 amino acids. The only DNA kept is the CDR3, 54 bases in frame from the first base. For CDR1 and CDR2, the germline V gene lists KGHSH and LQKENI. Remarks on this clone: There is no known antigen for this receptor. Base qualities are not recorded, but no much larger clone differs from it by a single base.

Sequenced material: PBMCs. Rearrangement joined TRBV18 to TRBJ1-3, with an unclear D gene assignment. This TCR derives from a woman younger than 30 in good health and CMV-seronegative. The sequenced DNA: TGTGCCAGCTCACCAATGAGAACTAGAACTGACTCTGGAAACACCATATATTTT. Its protein is CASSPMRTRTDSGNTIYF.